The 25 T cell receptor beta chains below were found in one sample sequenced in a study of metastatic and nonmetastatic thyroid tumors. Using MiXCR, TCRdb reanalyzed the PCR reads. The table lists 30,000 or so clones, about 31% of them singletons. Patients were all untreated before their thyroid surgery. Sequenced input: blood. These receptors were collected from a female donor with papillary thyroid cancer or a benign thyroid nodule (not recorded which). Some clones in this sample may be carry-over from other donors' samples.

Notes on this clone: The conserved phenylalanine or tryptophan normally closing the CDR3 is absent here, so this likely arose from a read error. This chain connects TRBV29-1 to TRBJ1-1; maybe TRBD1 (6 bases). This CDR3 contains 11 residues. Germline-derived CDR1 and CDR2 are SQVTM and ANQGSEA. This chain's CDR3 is CSGSRGTDAFY. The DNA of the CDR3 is TGCAGCGGGAGTAGGGGGACTGACGCTTTCTAT.

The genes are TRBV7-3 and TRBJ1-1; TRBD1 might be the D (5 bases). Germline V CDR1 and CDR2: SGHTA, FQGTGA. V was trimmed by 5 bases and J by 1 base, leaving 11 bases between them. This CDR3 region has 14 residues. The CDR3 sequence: CASSPGFENTEAFF. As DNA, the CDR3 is TGTGCCAGCAGCCCAGGGTTCGAGAACACTGAAGCTTTCTTT.

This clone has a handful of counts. In nucleotides, the CDR3 is TGTGCCAGCAGATTATACAGTTCAACCTACAATGAGCAGTTCTTC. Translating gives CASRLYSSTYNEQFF. The chain employs TRBV6-9 and TRBJ2-1; D not certain. This CDR3 contains 15 residues. From germline, CDR1 is MNHGY and CDR2 SVAAGI. The V end lost 6 bases, the J end lost 2 bases, and 14 bases lay between the germline ends.

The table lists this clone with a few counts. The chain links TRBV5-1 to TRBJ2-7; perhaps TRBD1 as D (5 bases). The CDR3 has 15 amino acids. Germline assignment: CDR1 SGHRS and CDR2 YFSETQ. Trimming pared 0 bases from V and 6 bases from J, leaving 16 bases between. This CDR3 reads CASSLEPGLFAEQYF. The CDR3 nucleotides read TGCGCCAGCAGCTTGGAGCCAGGGCTTTTCGCCGAGCAGTACTTC.

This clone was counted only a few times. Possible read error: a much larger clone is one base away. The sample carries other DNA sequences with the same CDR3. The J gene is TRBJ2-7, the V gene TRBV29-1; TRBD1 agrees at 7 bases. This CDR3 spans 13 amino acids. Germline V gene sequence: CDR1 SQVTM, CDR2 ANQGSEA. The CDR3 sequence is CSVVHTGDYEQYF. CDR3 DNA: TGCAGTGTTGTACACACAGGGGACTACGAGCAGTACTTC.

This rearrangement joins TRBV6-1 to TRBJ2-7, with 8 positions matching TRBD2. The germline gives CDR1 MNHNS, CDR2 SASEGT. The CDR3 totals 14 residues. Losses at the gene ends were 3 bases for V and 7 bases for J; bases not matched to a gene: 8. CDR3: CASSEEAGVWEQYF. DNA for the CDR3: TGTGCCAGCAGTGAGGAAGCGGGAGTCTGGGAGCAGTACTTC.

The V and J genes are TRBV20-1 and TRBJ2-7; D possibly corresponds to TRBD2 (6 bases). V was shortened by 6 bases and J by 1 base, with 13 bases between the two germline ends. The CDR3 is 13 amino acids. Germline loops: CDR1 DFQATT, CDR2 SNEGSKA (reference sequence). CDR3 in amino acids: CSARAAGSYEQYF. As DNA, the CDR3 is TGCAGTGCCCGAGCGGCGGGATCCTACGAGCAGTACTTC.

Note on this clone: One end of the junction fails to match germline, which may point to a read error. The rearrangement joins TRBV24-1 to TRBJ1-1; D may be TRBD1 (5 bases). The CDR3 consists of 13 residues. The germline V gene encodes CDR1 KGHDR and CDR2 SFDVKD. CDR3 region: CATRGTENTGAFF. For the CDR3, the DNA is TGTGCCACCCGAGGGACCGAGAACACTGGAGCTTTCTTT.

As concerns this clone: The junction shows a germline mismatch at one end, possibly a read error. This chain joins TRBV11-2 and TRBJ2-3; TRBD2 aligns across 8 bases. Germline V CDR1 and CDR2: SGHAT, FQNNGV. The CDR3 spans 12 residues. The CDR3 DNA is TGTGCCACCAGCCGGGGGGGCGATACGCAGTATTTT. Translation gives CATSRGGDTQYF.

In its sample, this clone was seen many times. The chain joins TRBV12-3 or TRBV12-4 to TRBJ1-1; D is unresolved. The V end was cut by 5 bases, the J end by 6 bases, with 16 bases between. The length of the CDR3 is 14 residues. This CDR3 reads CASSPGRDRSEAFF. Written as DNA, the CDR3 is TGTGCCAGCAGTCCCGGTCGAGATCGGTCTGAAGCTTTCTTT.

The CDR3 nucleotides are TGTGCCAGCAGCCGCGACAGTGGGCAAACGAATGAAAAACTGTTTTTT. It encodes CASSRDSGQTNEKLFF. The chain uses TRBV7-9 and TRBJ1-4; D might be TRBD1 (5 bases). V lost 5 bases to trimming and J lost 5 bases, with 18 bases between them. CDR3 size: 16 residues. Germline CDR1 and CDR2: SEHNR and FQNEAQ (reference sequence).

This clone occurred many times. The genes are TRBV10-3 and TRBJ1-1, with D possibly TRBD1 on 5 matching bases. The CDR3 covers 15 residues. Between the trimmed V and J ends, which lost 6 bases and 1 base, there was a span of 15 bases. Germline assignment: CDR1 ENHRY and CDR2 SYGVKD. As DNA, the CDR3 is TGTGCCATCAGGGAAGGACGGGACGCGAACACTGAAGCTTTCTTT. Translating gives CAIREGRDANTEAFF.

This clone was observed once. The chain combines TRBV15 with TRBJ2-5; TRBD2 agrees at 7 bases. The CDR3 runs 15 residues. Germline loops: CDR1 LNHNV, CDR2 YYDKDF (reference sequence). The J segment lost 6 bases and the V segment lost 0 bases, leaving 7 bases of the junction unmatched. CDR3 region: CATSRETGGLKTQYF. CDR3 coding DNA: TGTGCCACCAGCAGAGAGACGGGGGGTCTGAAGACCCAGTACTTC. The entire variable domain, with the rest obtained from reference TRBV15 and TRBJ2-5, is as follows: DAMVIQNPRYQVTQFGKPVTLSCSQTLNHNVMYWYQQKSSQAPKLLFHYYDKDFNNEADTPDNFQSRRPNTSFCFLDIRSPGLGDTAMYLCATSRETGGLKTQYFGPGTRLLVL.

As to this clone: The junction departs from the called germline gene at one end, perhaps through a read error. CDR3 nucleotide sequence: TGTGCCATCAGCAGGACAGGGTACAATGAGCAGTTCTTC. Its translation: CAISRTGYNEQFF. This chain connects TRBV11-2 to TRBJ2-1, with TRBD1 identical over 8 bases. The CDR3 runs 13 residues. Germline CDR1 SGHAT, CDR2 FQNNGV.

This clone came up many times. The CDR3 is CASSLRNPNTGELFF. The DNA of the CDR3 is TGTGCCAGCAGCTTGAGAAACCCGAACACCGGGGAGCTGTTTTTT. The gene calls are TRBV7-9 and TRBJ2-2; D uncertain. The CDR3 totals 15 residues. V lost 3 bases to trimming and J lost 0 bases, with 8 bases between them. The germline V gene encodes CDR1 SEHNR and CDR2 FQNEAQ (reference sequence). Drawing the rest from reference TRBV7-9 and TRBJ2-2, the complete variable domain is DTGVSQNPRHKITKRGQNVTFRCDPISEHNRLYWYRQTLGQGPEFLTYFQNEAQLEKSRLLSDRFSAERPKGSFSTLEIQRTEQGDSAMYLCASSLRNPNTGELFFGEGSRLTVL.

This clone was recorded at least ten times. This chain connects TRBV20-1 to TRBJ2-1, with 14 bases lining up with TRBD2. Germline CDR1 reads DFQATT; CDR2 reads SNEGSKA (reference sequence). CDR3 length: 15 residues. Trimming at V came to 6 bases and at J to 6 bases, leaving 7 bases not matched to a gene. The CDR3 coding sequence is TGCAGTGCGGACCGAGGGACTAGCGGGGGCAATGAGCAGTTCTTC. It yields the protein CSADRGTSGGNEQFF.

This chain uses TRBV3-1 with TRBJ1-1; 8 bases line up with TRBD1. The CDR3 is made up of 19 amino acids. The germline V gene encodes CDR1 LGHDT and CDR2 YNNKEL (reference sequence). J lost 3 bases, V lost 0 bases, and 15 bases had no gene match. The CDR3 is CASSQDPRQGTEVDTEAFF. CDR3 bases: TGTGCCAGCAGCCAAGATCCGAGACAGGGGACCGAAGTCGACACTGAAGCTTTCTTT.

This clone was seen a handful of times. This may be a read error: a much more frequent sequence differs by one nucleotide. In DNA form, the CDR3 reads TGTGCCAGCAGCTTGGATGGGGCACGTGAGACCCATTACTTC. It codes for CASSLDGARETHYF. J is TRBJ2-5 and V is TRBV5-6; D may be TRBD1 (5 bases). The CDR3 consists of 14 residues. Per germline, CDR1 SGHDT and CDR2 YYEEEE.

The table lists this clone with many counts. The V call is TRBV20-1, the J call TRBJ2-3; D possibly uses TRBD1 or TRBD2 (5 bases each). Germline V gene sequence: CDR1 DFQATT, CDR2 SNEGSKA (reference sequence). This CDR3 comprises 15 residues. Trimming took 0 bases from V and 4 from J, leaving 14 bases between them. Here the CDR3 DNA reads TGCAGTGCTAGAGATCCCACGGGGACCCCAGATACGCAGTATTTT. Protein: CSARDPTGTPDTQYF.

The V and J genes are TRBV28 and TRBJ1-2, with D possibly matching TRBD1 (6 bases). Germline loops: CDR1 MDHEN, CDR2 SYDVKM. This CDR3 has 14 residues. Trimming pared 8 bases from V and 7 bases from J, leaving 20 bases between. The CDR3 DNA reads TGTGCCAGCTGGGAAACGGGACATCTTTGTGGCTACACCTTC. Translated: CASWETGHLCGYTF.

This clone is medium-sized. CDR3 protein: CASSNYEQYF. The DNA for the CDR3 is TGTGCCAGCAGTAACTACGAGCAGTACTTC. The chain links TRBV6-6 to TRBJ2-7; D gene ambiguous. Trimming removed 5 bases from V and 3 bases from J, with 2 bases in between. CDR1 MNHNY and CDR2 SVGAGI come from the germline V gene (reference sequence). This CDR3 comprises 10 residues.

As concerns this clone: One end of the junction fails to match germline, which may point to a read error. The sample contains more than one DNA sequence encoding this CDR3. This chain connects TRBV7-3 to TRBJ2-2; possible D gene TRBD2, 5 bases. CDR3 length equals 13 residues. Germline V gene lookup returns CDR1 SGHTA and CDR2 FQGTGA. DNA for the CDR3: TGTGCCAGCAGCTTAAATACCCTCGGGGAGCTGTTCTTT. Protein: CASSLNTLGELFF.

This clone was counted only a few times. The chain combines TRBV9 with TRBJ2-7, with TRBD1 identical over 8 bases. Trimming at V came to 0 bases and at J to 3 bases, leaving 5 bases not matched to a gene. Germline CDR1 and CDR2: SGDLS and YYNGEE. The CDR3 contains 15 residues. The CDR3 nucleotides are TGTGCCAGCAGCGTAGCAGGGACAGGATACTACGAGCAGTACTTC. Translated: CASSVAGTGYYEQYF.

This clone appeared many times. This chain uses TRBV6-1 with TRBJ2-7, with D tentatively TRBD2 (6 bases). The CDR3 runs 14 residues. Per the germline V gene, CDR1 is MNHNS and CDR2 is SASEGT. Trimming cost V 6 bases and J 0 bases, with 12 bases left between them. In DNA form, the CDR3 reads TGTGCCAGCAGACGAGGAGGGAACTCCTACGAGCAGTACTTC. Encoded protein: CASRRGGNSYEQYF.

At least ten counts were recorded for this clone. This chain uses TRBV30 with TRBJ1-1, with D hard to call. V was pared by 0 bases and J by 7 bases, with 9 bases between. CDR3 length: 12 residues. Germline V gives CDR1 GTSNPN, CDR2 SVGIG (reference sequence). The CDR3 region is CAWSVLGFEAFF. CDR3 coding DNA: TGTGCCTGGAGTGTACTGGGATTTGAAGCTTTCTTT.